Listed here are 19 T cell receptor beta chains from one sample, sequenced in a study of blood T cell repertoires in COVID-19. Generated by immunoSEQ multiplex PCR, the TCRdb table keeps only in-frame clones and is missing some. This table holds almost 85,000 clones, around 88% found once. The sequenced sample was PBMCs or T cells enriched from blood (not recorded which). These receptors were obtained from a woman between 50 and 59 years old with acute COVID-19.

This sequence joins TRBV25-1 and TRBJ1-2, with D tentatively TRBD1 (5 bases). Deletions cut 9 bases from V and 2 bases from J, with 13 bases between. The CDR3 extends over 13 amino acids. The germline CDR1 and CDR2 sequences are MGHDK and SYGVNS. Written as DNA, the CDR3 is TGTGCCAGTTTCCTGGACACCAACTATGGCTACACCTTC. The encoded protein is CASFLDTNYGYTF.

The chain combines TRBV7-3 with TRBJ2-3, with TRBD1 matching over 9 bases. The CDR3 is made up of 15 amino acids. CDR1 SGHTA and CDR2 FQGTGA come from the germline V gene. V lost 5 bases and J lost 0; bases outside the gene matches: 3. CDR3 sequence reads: CASSPQGASTDTQYF. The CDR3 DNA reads TGTGCCAGCAGCCCACAGGGGGCGAGCACAGATACGCAGTATTTT.

The CDR3 region has the DNA TGTGCCAGCAGAAGGCTAGCGGGGACCTACGAGCAGTACTTC. This encodes CASRRLAGTYEQYF. This rearrangement joins TRBV6-5 to TRBJ2-7, with 9 positions matching TRBD2. This CDR3 contains 14 residues. V lost 6 bases, J lost 2 bases, and 5 bases stayed unmatched. CDR1 is MNHEY and CDR2 is SVGAGI in the germline V gene.

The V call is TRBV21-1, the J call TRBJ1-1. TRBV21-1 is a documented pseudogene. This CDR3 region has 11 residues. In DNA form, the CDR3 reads TGTGCCAGCAGCAAAGCCTATGAAGCTTTCTTT. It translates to CASSKAYEAFF.

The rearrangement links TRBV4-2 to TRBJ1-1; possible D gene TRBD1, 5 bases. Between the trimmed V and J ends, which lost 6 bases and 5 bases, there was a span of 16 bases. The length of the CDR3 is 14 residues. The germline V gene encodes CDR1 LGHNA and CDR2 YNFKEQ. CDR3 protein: CASRTGGSKTEAFF. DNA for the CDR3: TGTGCCAGCAGAACCGGGGGTTCGAAGACTGAAGCTTTCTTT.

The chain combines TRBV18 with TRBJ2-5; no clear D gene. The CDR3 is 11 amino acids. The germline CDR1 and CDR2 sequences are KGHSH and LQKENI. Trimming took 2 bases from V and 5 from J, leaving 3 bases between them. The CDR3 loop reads CASSPEETQYF. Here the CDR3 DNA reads TGTGCCAGCTCACCAGAGGAGACCCAGTACTTC.

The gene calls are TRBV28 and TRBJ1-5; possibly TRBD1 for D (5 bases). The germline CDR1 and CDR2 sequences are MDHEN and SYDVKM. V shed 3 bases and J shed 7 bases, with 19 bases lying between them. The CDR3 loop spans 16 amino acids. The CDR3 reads CASSFERVSGGQPQHF. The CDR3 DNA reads TGTGCCAGCAGTTTTGAACGGGTGTCGGGGGGACAGCCCCAGCATTTT.

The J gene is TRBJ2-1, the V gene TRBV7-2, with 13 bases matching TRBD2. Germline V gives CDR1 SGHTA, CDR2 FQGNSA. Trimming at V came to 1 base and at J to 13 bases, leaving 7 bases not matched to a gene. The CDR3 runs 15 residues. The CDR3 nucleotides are TGTGCCAGCAGCTTAGTACTAGCGGGAGGGGGGGACCAGTTCTTC. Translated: CASSLVLAGGGDQFF.

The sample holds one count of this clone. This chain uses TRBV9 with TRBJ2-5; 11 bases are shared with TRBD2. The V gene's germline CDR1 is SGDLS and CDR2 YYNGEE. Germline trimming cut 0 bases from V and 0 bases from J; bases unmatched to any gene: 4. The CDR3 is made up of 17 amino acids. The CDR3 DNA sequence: TGTGCCAGCAGCGTAGGCGCTAGCGGGGGGTACCAAGAGACCCAGTACTTC. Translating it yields CASSVGASGGYQETQYF.

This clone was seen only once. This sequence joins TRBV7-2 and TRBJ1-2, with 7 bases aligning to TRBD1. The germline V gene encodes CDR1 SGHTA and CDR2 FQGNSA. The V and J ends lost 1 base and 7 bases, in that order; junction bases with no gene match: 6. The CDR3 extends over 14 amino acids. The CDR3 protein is CASSLEVTGPGYTF. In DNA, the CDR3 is TGTGCCAGCAGCTTAGAAGTGACAGGGCCTGGCTACACCTTC.

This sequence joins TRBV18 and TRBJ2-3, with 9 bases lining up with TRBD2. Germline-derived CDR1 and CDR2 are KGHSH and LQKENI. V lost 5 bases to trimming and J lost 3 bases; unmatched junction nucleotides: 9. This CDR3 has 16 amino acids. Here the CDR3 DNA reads TGTGCCAGCTCATCATTAGCGGGAGTAGCTACAGATACGCAGTATTTT. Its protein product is CASSSLAGVATDTQYF.

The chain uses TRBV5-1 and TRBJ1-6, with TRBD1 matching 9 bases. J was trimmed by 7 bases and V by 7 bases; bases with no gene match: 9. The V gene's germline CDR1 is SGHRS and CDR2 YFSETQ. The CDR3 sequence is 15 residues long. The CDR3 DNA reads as TGCGCCAGCGGGTCCGGGGACAGGGCCAATTCACCCCTCCACTTT. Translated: CASGSGDRANSPLHF.

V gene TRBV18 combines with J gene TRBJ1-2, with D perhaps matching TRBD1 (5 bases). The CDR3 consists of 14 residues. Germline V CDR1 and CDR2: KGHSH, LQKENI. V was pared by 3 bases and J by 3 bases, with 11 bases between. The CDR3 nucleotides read TGTGCCAGCTCACCGCGGGACGGCTACTATGGCTACACCTTC. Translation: CASSPRDGYYGYTF.

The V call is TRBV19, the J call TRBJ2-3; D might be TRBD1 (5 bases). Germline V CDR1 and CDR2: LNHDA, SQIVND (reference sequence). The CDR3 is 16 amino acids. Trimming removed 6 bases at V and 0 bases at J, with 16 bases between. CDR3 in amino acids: CASRKGWSGSTDTQYF. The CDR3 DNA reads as TGTGCCAGTAGGAAGGGCTGGTCAGGGAGCACAGATACGCAGTATTTT. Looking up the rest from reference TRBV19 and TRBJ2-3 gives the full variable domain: DGGITQSPKYLFRKEGQNVTLSCEQNLNHDAMYWYRQDPGQGLRLIYYSQIVNDFQKGDIAEGYSVSREKKESFPLTVTSAQKNPTAFYLCASRKGWSGSTDTQYFGPGTRLTVL.

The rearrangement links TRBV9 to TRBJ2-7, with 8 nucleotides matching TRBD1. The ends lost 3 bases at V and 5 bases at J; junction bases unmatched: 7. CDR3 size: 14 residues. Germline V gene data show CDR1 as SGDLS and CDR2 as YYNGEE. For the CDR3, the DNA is TGTGCCAGCAGCGGAGCAGGACAGGGCCACGAGCAGTACTTC. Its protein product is CASSGAGQGHEQYF. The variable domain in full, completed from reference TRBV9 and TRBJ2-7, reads DSGVTQTPKHLITATGQRVTLRCSPRSGDLSVYWYQQSLDQGLQFLIQYYNGEERAKGNILERFSAQQFPDLHSELNLSSLELGDSALYFCASSGAGQGHEQYFGPGTRLTVT.

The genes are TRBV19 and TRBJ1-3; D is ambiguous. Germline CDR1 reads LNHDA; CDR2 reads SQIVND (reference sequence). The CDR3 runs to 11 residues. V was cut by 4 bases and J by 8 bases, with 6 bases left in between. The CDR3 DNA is TGTGCCAGTAGTACGGGAGACACCATATATTTT. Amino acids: CASSTGDTIYF.

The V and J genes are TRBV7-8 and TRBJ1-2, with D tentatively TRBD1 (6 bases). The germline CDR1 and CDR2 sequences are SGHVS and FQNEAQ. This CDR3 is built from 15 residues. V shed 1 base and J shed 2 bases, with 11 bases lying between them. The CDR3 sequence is CASSLEGEGNYGYTF. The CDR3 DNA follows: TGTGCCAGCAGCTTAGAGGGGGAAGGGAACTATGGCTACACCTTC.

The CDR3 region is CASSLLAGDTGELFF. The CDR3 DNA reads TGTGCCAGCAGCTTACTAGCGGGAGACACCGGGGAGCTGTTTTTT. The rearrangement links TRBV7-2 to TRBJ2-2; 10 bases fit TRBD2. V lost 2 bases, J lost 3 bases, and 0 bases stayed unmatched. CDR3 size: 15 residues. CDR1 and CDR2 (germline): SGHTA, FQGNSA.

CDR3 in amino acids: CASLAYRGRHNEQFF. The CDR3 nucleotides are TGTGCCAGCTTAGCCTACAGGGGTCGGCACAATGAGCAGTTCTTC. V gene TRBV28 combines with J gene TRBJ2-1; TRBD1 aligns across 7 bases. Per the germline V gene, CDR1 is MDHEN and CDR2 is SYDVKM. The CDR3 covers 15 residues. Trimming removed 8 bases from V and 5 bases from J; junction bases left unmatched: 12. Variable domain in full (rest from reference TRBV28 and TRBJ2-1): DVKVTQSSRYLVKRTGEKVFLECVQDMDHENMFWYRQDPGLGLRLIYFSYDVKMKEKGDIPEGYSVSREKKERFSLILESASTNQTSMYLCASLAYRGRHNEQFFGPGTRLTVL.